The 3 T cell receptor beta chains reported below all come from one sample, sequenced in a study of technical replicates of blood from a handful of donors. Here immunoSEQ multiplex PCR was the method, and the copy in TCRdb shows in-frame clones only, minus some. The table has 10,000 to 12,000 clones, about 94% seen once; the top ten hold approximately 6.5%. The specimen sequenced was PBMCs. These receptors came from a human donor in good health.

This chain connects TRBV4-1 to TRBJ1-3; no reliable D call. Trimming stripped 0 bases from V and 0 bases from J, with 6 bases between. CDR1 and CDR2 from the germline V gene are MGHRA and YSYEKL. The CDR3 is 15 amino acids. Here the CDR3 DNA reads TGCGCCAGCAGCCAAGATGGCTTCTCTGGAAACACCATATATTTT. This gives the protein CASSQDGFSGNTIYF.

This chain joins TRBV5-6 and TRBJ1-1, with D perhaps matching TRBD1 (6 bases). The germline CDR1 and CDR2 sequences are SGHDT and YYEEEE. The CDR3 contains 14 residues. The V end was cut by 0 bases, the J end by 5 bases, with 11 bases between. The CDR3 protein is CASSLEGVWTEAFF. The DNA of the CDR3 is TGTGCCAGCAGCTTGGAGGGGGTTTGGACTGAAGCTTTCTTT.

This chain uses TRBV7-9 with TRBJ2-1; 12 bases fit TRBD2. The germline V gene has CDR1 SEHNR and CDR2 FQNEAQ (reference sequence). J gave up 6 bases and V 5 bases, and 2 bases lay outside the gene matches. The CDR3 is 14 amino acids. The DNA for the CDR3 is TGTGCCAGCAGCCGGACTAGCGGGGTCAATGAGCAGTTCTTC. This translates into CASSRTSGVNEQFF.